Listed here are 23 T cell receptor beta chains from one sample, sequenced in a study of T cell repertoires in cytomegalovirus infection. Their target antigens are unknown. TCRdb reprocessed the reads via MiXCR and lists one record per CDR3 protein. Here the sample spans about 920,000 distinct CDR3 sequences, 31% being singletons. The sample consisted of cultured CD8+ T cells from PBMCs, taken from culture after CMV antigen stimulation. The source of these receptors is a human donor in good health (CMV status not recorded). Some clones in this sample may be carry-over from other donors' samples.

This chain connects TRBV4-1 to TRBJ1-1; D not certain. Germline V CDR1 and CDR2: MGHRA, YSYEKL. There are 14 residues in the CDR3. V was shortened by 1 base and J by 4 bases, with 10 bases between the two germline ends. DNA for the CDR3: TGCGCCAGCAGCCAAGGACGGTTGTTCACTGAAGCTTTCTTT. It translates to CASSQGRLFTEAFF.

The rearrangement joins TRBV3-1 to TRBJ2-7; 7 bases align to TRBD2. J lost 6 bases, V lost 0 bases, and 8 bases had no gene match. Germline V gene data show CDR1 as LGHDT and CDR2 as YNNKEL (reference sequence). CDR3 length: 15 residues. The CDR3 DNA reads as TGTGCCAGCAGCCAAGATAGGTCCCGCGGGGGCGAGCAGTACTTC. Its translation is CASSQDRSRGGEQYF.

This rearrangement joins TRBV28 to TRBJ1-5; a possible D gene is TRBD1 (6 bases). This CDR3 contains 15 residues. The germline V gene has CDR1 MDHEN and CDR2 SYDVKM. V dropped 5 bases and J dropped 3 bases, with 14 bases sitting between them. DNA of the CDR3: TGTGCCAGCAGTCAGGACAGAGTCTACAATCAGCCCCAGCATTTT. Translation: CASSQDRVYNQPQHF.

This clonotype has a handful of counts. The V and J genes are TRBV15 and TRBJ1-1, with 7 bases matching TRBD1. Germline V lookup: CDR1 LNHNV, CDR2 YYDKDF (reference sequence). The CDR3 has 15 amino acids. J gave up 4 bases and V 0 bases, and 5 bases lay outside the gene matches. The CDR3 sequence is CATSRDRGGTTEAFF. CDR3 nucleotide sequence: TGTGCCACCAGCAGAGACAGGGGGGGGACCACTGAAGCTTTCTTT.

This clonotype was picked up a small number of times. The rearrangement uses TRBV27 and TRBJ2-1, with 7 bases identical to TRBD1. CDR1 MNHEY and CDR2 SMNVEV come from the germline V gene (reference sequence). The CDR3 length is 14 residues. The V segment lost 3 bases and the J segment 5 bases; nucleotides outside the gene matches: 4. For the CDR3, the DNA is TGTGCCAGCAGTTTGGAAACAGGGGACAATGAGCAGTTCTTC. Residues: CASSLETGDNEQFF.

This clonotype has at least ten counts. One end of the junction fails to match germline, which may point to a read error. This chain connects TRBV5-1 to TRBJ1-2; TRBD1 is a possible D gene (5 bases). The length of the CDR3 is 12 residues. In germline, CDR1 is SGHRS, CDR2 YFSETQ. The CDR3 coding sequence is TGTGCCAGTAGTGGGGGAGGCTATGGCTACACCTTC. This sequence encodes CASSGGGYGYTF. Drawing the rest from reference TRBV5-1 and TRBJ1-2, the complete variable domain is KAGVTQTPRYLIKTRGQQVTLSCSPISGHRSVSWYQQTPGQGLQFLFEYFSETQRNKGNFPGRFSGRQFSNSRSEMNVSTLELGDSALYLCASSGGGYGYTFGSGTRLTVV.

The chain employs TRBV28 and TRBJ1-5; possible D gene TRBD1, 5 bases. This CDR3 region has 17 residues. V lost 9 bases, J lost 2 bases, and 23 bases lay in between. Germline assignment: CDR1 MDHEN and CDR2 SYDVKM. CDR3 coding DNA: TGTGCCAGAGGAGAAGTGGAGGGACCTATTGGCAATCAGCCCCAGCATTTT. It is translated as CARGEVEGPIGNQPQHF.

This rearrangement joins TRBV27 to TRBJ1-1, with D perhaps TRBD1 (5 bases). The CDR3 covers 18 residues. Germline-derived CDR1 and CDR2 are MNHEY and SMNVEV (reference sequence). Deletions cut 3 bases from V and 6 bases from J, with 26 bases between. The CDR3 sequence is CASSFIPTNGGFWAEAFF. The DNA of the CDR3 is TGTGCCAGCAGTTTCATTCCTACTAATGGGGGATTTTGGGCTGAAGCTTTCTTT.

Details on this clonotype: Relative to the germline gene, one junction end is altered; a read error may explain this. J is TRBJ2-5 and V is TRBV4-2, with D possibly TRBD2 on 5 matching bases. The CDR3 sequence is 15 residues long. The germline CDR1 and CDR2 sequences are LGHNA and YNFKEQ. The CDR3 coding sequence is TGTGTCAGCAGCCAGCCACTAGTTCTCGCCGAGACCCAGTACTTC. Its protein is CVSSQPLVLAETQYF.

Comment on this clonotype: The junction shows a germline mismatch at one end, possibly a read error. The chain has TRBV7-6 and TRBJ1-1; no definite D call. Germline CDR1 reads SGHVS; CDR2 reads FNYEAQ. The CDR3 sequence is 13 residues long. This CDR3 is CASSLEEHTEAIF. DNA of the CDR3: TGTGCCAGCAGCTTAGAAGAACACACTGAAGCTATCTTT.

This clonotype was found many times. J is TRBJ2-1 and V is TRBV25-1; D is possibly TRBD2 (6 bases). V lost 7 bases, J lost 8 bases, and 15 bases lay in between. Germline V gives CDR1 MGHDK, CDR2 SYGVNS. The CDR3 covers 13 residues. CDR3 in amino acids: CASKPGGFYEQFF. CDR3 nucleotides: TGTGCCAGCAAGCCTGGGGGGTTCTATGAGCAGTTCTTC. Filled out from reference TRBV25-1 and TRBJ2-1, the complete variable domain reads EADIYQTPRYLVIGTGKKITLECSQTMGHDKMYWYQQDPGMELHLIHYSYGVNSTEKGDLSSESTVSRIRTEHFPLTLESARPSHTSQYLCASKPGGFYEQFFGPGTRLTVL.

This clonotype was recorded at least ten times. The genes are TRBV12-3 or TRBV12-4 and TRBJ2-1; 11 bases match TRBD2. Trimming removed 2 bases from V and 0 bases from J; junction bases left unmatched: 15. This CDR3 comprises 21 residues. CDR3 DNA sequence: TGTGCCAGCAGTTTACCGTTTAGCGGGGGGGCCCTCCCGAGCTCCTACAATGAGCAGTTCTTC. Protein sequence: CASSLPFSGGALPSSYNEQFF.

J is TRBJ1-5 and V is TRBV15; no clear D. Trimming left V 0 bases short and J 10 bases short, with 22 bases between. In germline, CDR1 is LNHNV, CDR2 YYDKDF (reference sequence). This CDR3 comprises 17 residues. The CDR3 is CATSRDQGRGSPKPQHF. The CDR3 DNA sequence: TGTGCCACCAGCAGAGATCAAGGACGTGGGTCCCCTAAACCCCAGCATTTT. The whole variable domain, filled in from reference TRBV15 and TRBJ1-5, reads DAMVIQNPRYQVTQFGKPVTLSCSQTLNHNVMYWYQQKSSQAPKLLFHYYDKDFNNEADTPDNFQSRRPNTSFCFLDIRSPGLGDTAMYLCATSRDQGRGSPKPQHFGDGTRLSIL.

There are a few counts of this clonotype. The chain recombines TRBV6-2 or TRBV6-3 with TRBJ2-1, with 14 bases that match TRBD2. Trimming removed 7 bases from V and 10 bases from J; junction bases left unmatched: 6. This CDR3 spans 14 amino acids. Germline V gives CDR1 MNHEY, CDR2 SVGEGT. The CDR3 loop reads CASTGLAGGREQFF. DNA of the CDR3: TGTGCCAGCACCGGACTAGCGGGGGGAAGGGAGCAGTTCTTC.

There are a few counts of this clonotype. The chain uses TRBV24-1 and TRBJ1-4; 8 bases map to TRBD1. Losses at the gene ends were 6 bases for V and 6 bases for J; bases not matched to a gene: 5. Germline-derived CDR1 and CDR2 are KGHDR and SFDVKD. This CDR3 is built from 14 residues. CDR3 in amino acids: CATSKGQVDEKLFF. The CDR3 DNA reads TGTGCCACCAGTAAGGGACAGGTGGATGAAAAACTGTTTTTT.

This clonotype was seen at least ten times. The V gene is TRBV7-2, the J gene TRBJ2-1, with 9 positions matching TRBD2. Germline V lookup: CDR1 SGHTA, CDR2 FQGNSA. The ends lost 6 bases at V and 8 bases at J; junction bases unmatched: 8. This CDR3 is 14 amino acids long. The CDR3 nucleotides read TGTGCCAGCAGTTTTGGACTAGCGCCTGATGAGCAGTTCTTC. Amino acid sequence: CASSFGLAPDEQFF. Full variable domain (outside the CDR3, taken from reference TRBV7-2 and TRBJ2-1): GAGVSQSPSNKVTEKGKDVELRCDPISGHTALYWYRQSLGQGLEFLIYFQGNSAPDKSGLPSDRFSAERTGGSVSTLTIQRTQQEDSAVYLCASSFGLAPDEQFFGPGTRLTVL.

In its sample, this clonotype was seen many times. CDR3: CASGLRWANTEAFF. CDR3 DNA sequence: TGTGCCAGCGGCCTCAGGTGGGCGAACACTGAAGCTTTCTTT. The chain joins TRBV12-3 or TRBV12-4 to TRBJ1-1; D ambiguous. The CDR3 loop spans 14 amino acids. V lost 8 bases and J 1 base, leaving 14 bases between the germline ends.

This clonotype occurred many times. This rearrangement joins TRBV27 to TRBJ2-3; D gene unclear. In germline, CDR1 is MNHEY, CDR2 SMNVEV (reference sequence). Trimming shortened V by 4 bases and J by 7 bases, and 9 bases separated the two germline ends. This CDR3 spans 12 amino acids. The CDR3 region has the DNA TGTGCCAGCAGTTCGGGTGTCAATACGCAGTATTTT. As protein: CASSSGVNTQYF.

The chain has TRBV7-9 and TRBJ1-1, with 7 bases aligning to TRBD1. The germline V gene has CDR1 SEHNR and CDR2 FQNEAQ (reference sequence). CDR3 size: 18 residues. With V trimmed by 3 bases and J by 1 base, 14 bases remained unmatched. The CDR3 protein is CASSFHPMTGTRNTEAFF. CDR3 sequence (DNA): TGTGCCAGCAGCTTCCACCCGATGACAGGGACTCGGAACACTGAAGCTTTCTTT.

The chain has TRBV6-2 or TRBV6-3 and TRBJ2-5; possible D gene TRBD1, 6 bases. CDR3 length: 15 residues. The V gene lost 2 bases and the J gene lost 5 bases, with 15 bases spanning the gap. CDR1 is MNHEY, CDR2 SVGEGT, per germline. The CDR3 DNA reads TGTGCCAGCAGTTACGAAGTAGGGGGTCTTGAGACCCAGTACTTC. Translated, it gives CASSYEVGGLETQYF.

The gene calls are TRBV27 and TRBJ2-7; TRBD1 aligns across 8 bases. Germline values: CDR1 MNHEY, CDR2 SMNVEV (reference sequence). There are 15 residues in the CDR3. J lost 3 bases, V lost 2 bases, and 6 bases had no gene match. CDR3 sequence: CASSLRGTGFYEQYV. In DNA form, the CDR3 reads TGTGCCAGCAGTTTAAGGGGGACAGGCTTCTACGAGCAGTACGTC.

This clonotype was detected only a few times. The V gene is TRBV7-9, the J gene TRBJ2-2; tentatively, D is TRBD2 (5 bases). V was pared by 7 bases and J by 6 bases, with 15 bases between. CDR1 is SEHNR, CDR2 FQNEAQ, per germline (reference sequence). The CDR3 consists of 14 residues. CDR3 loop: CASTHGDQPGELFF. In DNA form, the CDR3 reads TGTGCCAGCACACACGGGGATCAGCCCGGGGAGCTGTTTTTT.

For this clonotype: This may be a read error, as it is one base from a much larger clone. This rearrangement joins TRBV7-6 to TRBJ1-6; D might be TRBD1 (5 bases). CDR1 SGHVS and CDR2 FNYEAQ come from the germline V gene. The CDR3 has 17 amino acids. The CDR3 reads CASSPTGPGSYNSPFHF. As DNA, the CDR3 is TGTGCCAGCAGCCCAACAGGACCAGGCTCCTATAATTCACCCTTCCACTTT.